The 17 T cell receptor beta chains in this list originate from one sample, sequenced in a study of shared clonotypes between healthy human individuals (dated by TCRdb to 2018 to 2020). Receptors were amplified or captured by the immunoSEQ multiplex PCR assay. In its TCRdb copy, this immuneACCESS table keeps in-frame sequences only and misses some clones. Where compared with another copy, unresolved V genes explain less than half of these, and the others have no known cause. This sample comprises roughly 1.4 million clones, approximately 98.5% of them detected only once. The ten most abundant clones make up 0.36% of the sample. Sequenced: naive CD4+ T cells sorted from blood. The sample's cell subset or site label, in plain terms: CD45RA+ positively selected. Source of these receptors: a man aged 25-45 years in good health.

The chain is built from TRBV4-1 and TRBJ2-7; D gene ambiguous. The CDR3 totals 14 residues. Trimming left V 2 bases short and J 0 bases short, with 8 bases between. Germline CDR1 and CDR2: MGHRA and YSYEKL. In DNA form, the CDR3 reads TGCGCCAGCAGCCAACTGGGGAACTCCTACGAGCAGTACTTC. Residues: CASSQLGNSYEQYF.

The chain recombines TRBV5-4 with TRBJ2-2; weak D call: TRBD2 (5 bases). The CDR3 contains 14 residues. Germline CDR1 and CDR2: SGHNT and YYREEE (reference sequence). With 3 bases removed from V and 4 bases from J, the gap between germline ends came to 10 bases. The CDR3 loop is CASSSEVFTGELFF. CDR3 nucleotides: TGTGCCAGCAGCTCGGAGGTCTTCACCGGGGAGCTGTTTTTT. The whole variable domain, filled in from reference TRBV5-4 and TRBJ2-2, reads ETGVTQSPTHLIKTRGQQVTLRCSSQSGHNTVSWYQQALGQGPQFIFQYYREEENGRGNFPPRFSGLQFPNYSSELNVNALELDDSALYLCASSSEVFTGELFFGEGSRLTVL.

About this clone itself: Distinct nucleotide sequences in the sample also encode this CDR3. This chain links TRBV6-1 with TRBJ2-7; 11 nucleotides align to TRBD2. V shed 6 bases, J shed 3 bases, and the junction held 1 base outside the gene matches. Germline V gives CDR1 MNHNS, CDR2 SASEGT. CDR3 length: 13 amino acids. The CDR3 is CASRTSGNYEQYF. CDR3 in DNA: TGTGCCAGCAGGACTAGCGGGAACTACGAGCAGTACTTC.

J is TRBJ2-1 and V is TRBV30, with 9 bases fitting TRBD2. The CDR3 covers 16 residues. The V gene end was trimmed by 0 bases and the J gene end by 7 bases; junction bases not matched to a gene: 10. From germline, CDR1 is GTSNPN and CDR2 SVGIG (reference sequence). This CDR3 is CAWSVVSGLANNEQFF. In nucleotides, the CDR3 is TGTGCCTGGAGTGTGGTTTCGGGACTAGCTAATAATGAGCAGTTCTTC.

V gene TRBV6-1 combines with J gene TRBJ2-5; 7 bases align to TRBD2. This CDR3 spans 15 amino acids. Unmatched junction bases numbered 7, after V lost 1 base and J lost 5 bases. The V gene's germline CDR1 is MNHNS and CDR2 SASEGT. CDR3 bases: TGTGCCAGCAGTGAAGTCGCTAGCGGACGGGAGACCCAGTACTTC. Residues: CASSEVASGRETQYF.

This chain connects TRBV29-1 to TRBJ2-5; a possible D gene is TRBD2 (6 bases). Trimming stripped 4 bases from V and 4 bases from J, with 13 bases between. Germline loops: CDR1 SQVTM, CDR2 ANQGSEA. This CDR3 comprises 13 residues. The CDR3 DNA reads TGCAGCGTTGTGGCGGGGAGAATAGAGACCCAGTACTTC. As protein: CSVVAGRIETQYF.

This chain uses TRBV12-5 with TRBJ1-1; 8 nucleotides agree with TRBD1. The length of the CDR3 is 13 residues. Trimming cost V 5 bases and J 8 bases; bases outside gene matches: 7. CDR1 LGHNT and CDR2 FRNRAP come from the germline V gene. Written as DNA, the CDR3 is TGTGCTAGTGGTCGGACAGGGACGGGGGAAGCTTTCTTT. This sequence encodes CASGRTGTGEAFF.

The V call is TRBV6-1, the J call TRBJ2-7, with D tentatively TRBD2 (5 bases). The CDR3 runs to 17 residues. Germline V CDR1 and CDR2: MNHNS, SASEGT. V was clipped by 4 bases and J by 2 bases, with 21 bases between them. Here the CDR3 DNA reads TGTGCCAGCAGTGGGACTGTAGGGCGGGTAGATCCCTACGAGCAGTACTTC. This sequence encodes CASSGTVGRVDPYEQYF.

This clone was detected only once. V usage is TRBV4-1 and J usage is TRBJ1-2, with 7 bases that match TRBD1. This CDR3 has 15 residues. Germline V lookup: CDR1 MGHRA, CDR2 YSYEKL. The V gene end was trimmed by 1 base and the J gene end by 8 bases; junction bases not matched to a gene: 10. CDR3 sequence: CASSQGDREAVGYTF. Here the CDR3 DNA reads TGCGCCAGCAGCCAAGGTGACAGGGAGGCTGTGGGCTACACCTTC.

The chain employs TRBV18 and TRBJ1-3; unclear D gene. Germline V gene lookup returns CDR1 KGHSH and CDR2 LQKENI. Trimming took 2 bases from V and 0 from J, leaving 11 bases between them. This CDR3 spans 16 amino acids. CDR3 sequence (DNA): TGTGCCAGCTCACCATTTTCGGATCGCTCTGGAAACACCATATATTTT. It encodes CASSPFSDRSGNTIYF.

This chain connects TRBV28 to TRBJ1-2; D is perhaps TRBD1 (6 bases). V was shortened by 10 bases and J by 4 bases, with 22 bases between the two germline ends. Per germline, CDR1 MDHEN and CDR2 SYDVKM. CDR3 length equals 15 residues. CDR3 amino acids: CATAGAGKNPYGYTF. In DNA, the CDR3 is TGTGCCACCGCGGGGGCAGGGAAGAACCCCTATGGCTACACCTTC.

Worth noting for this clone: The sample holds other DNA sequences that translate to the same CDR3. The CDR3 is CASSSAGGTDTQYF. The CDR3 DNA is TGTGCCAGCAGCTCAGCCGGGGGCACAGATACGCAGTATTTT. The chain recombines TRBV7-3 with TRBJ2-3, with a weak D call TRBD2 (5 bases). The V end was cut by 4 bases, the J end by 1 base, with 9 bases between. The CDR3 totals 14 residues. The germline V gene encodes CDR1 SGHTA and CDR2 FQGTGA.

V gene TRBV19 combines with J gene TRBJ2-5; 7 bases line up with TRBD2. The CDR3 runs 12 residues. The V gene's germline CDR1 is LNHDA and CDR2 SQIVND (reference sequence). The J segment lost 5 bases and the V segment lost 3 bases, leaving 0 bases of the junction unmatched. The CDR3 coding sequence is TGTGCCAGTAGTATTAGCGGGGAGACCCAGTACTTC. The encoded protein is CASSISGETQYF.

Points on this clone: Different DNA sequences within this sample yield the same CDR3. V and J are TRBV27 and TRBJ2-2; D unclear. This CDR3 has 13 amino acids. CDR1 and CDR2 (germline): MNHEY, SMNVEV (reference sequence). The V end lost 5 bases, the J end lost 3 bases, and 7 bases lay between the germline ends. The CDR3 nucleotides read TGTGCCAGCAGTCTCAGCCACACCGGGGAGCTGTTTTTT. Amino acid sequence: CASSLSHTGELFF.

This clone was seen a single time. The V call is TRBV18, the J call TRBJ2-1, with 11 bases fitting TRBD2. The V gene end was trimmed by 2 bases and the J gene end by 6 bases; junction bases not matched to a gene: 9. CDR1 and CDR2 (germline): KGHSH, LQKENI. The CDR3 covers 17 residues. CDR3 nucleotides: TGTGCCAGCTCACCATATTTAGCTAGCGGGAGGACCAATGAGCAGTTCTTC. The encoded protein is CASSPYLASGRTNEQFF.

The CDR3 sequence is CASSSLSAGGPNEQFF. CDR3 nucleotides: TGTGCCAGCAGTTCCCTTTCTGCGGGAGGGCCTAATGAGCAGTTCTTC. The chain couples TRBV2 to TRBJ2-1; 9 bases map to TRBD2. The CDR3 is 16 amino acids. The germline V gene encodes CDR1 SNHLY and CDR2 FYNNEI. V shed 5 bases, J shed 7 bases, and the junction held 12 bases outside the gene matches.

The V gene is TRBV7-9, the J gene TRBJ2-3; 8 nucleotides agree with TRBD2. V was pared by 5 bases and J by 0 bases, with 10 bases of the junction left unmatched. Germline CDR1 SEHNR, CDR2 FQNEAQ (reference sequence). The CDR3 is made up of 17 amino acids. CDR3 DNA: TGTGCCAGCAGCGGCGAGGCTAGCGGGTACAGCACAGATACGCAGTATTTT. Amino acid sequence: CASSGEASGYSTDTQYF.